Listed here are 15 T cell receptor beta chains from one sample, sequenced in a study of blood T cells in healthy people across ages. Then a second PCR, running roughly 7 to 11 cycles, was carried out with a sample-barcoded 5' primer and a J-beta primer mix. TCRdb re-called the 5' RACE reads through MiXCR, storing one row per CDR3 protein. The data show 700,000 or so distinct CDR3 sequences, over 40% seen once. Source material: blood. These receptor sequences come from an older man in good health.

This sequence joins TRBV12-3 or TRBV12-4 and TRBJ2-2; D may match TRBD1 or TRBD2 (5 bases each). This CDR3 has 16 residues. V gave up 5 bases and J gave up 4 bases, with 17 bases separating them. DNA for the CDR3: TGTGCCAGCAGTCAAACGGCCCAGAGGGGCACCGGGGAGCTGTTTTTT. It yields the protein CASSQTAQRGTGELFF.

In this sample, this clonotype turned up a few times. The J gene is TRBJ2-5, the V gene TRBV20-1, with D perhaps given as TRBD1 or TRBD2 (7 bases each). Germline V lookup: CDR1 DFQATT, CDR2 SNEGSKA (reference sequence). V was shortened by 0 bases and J by 9 bases, with 23 bases between the two germline ends. This CDR3 contains 16 residues. This CDR3 reads CSARDQGGPRGEAQYF. The CDR3 DNA follows: TGCAGTGCTAGAGACCAGGGGGGACCCCGGGGGGAGGCCCAGTACTTC.

The chain couples TRBV6-2 or TRBV6-3 to TRBJ2-4, with D unresolved. The assigned J gene may be wrong: the sequence end matches TRBJ2-7 better. The germline V gene encodes CDR1 MNHEY and CDR2 SVGEGT. This CDR3 has 12 amino acids. The CDR3 sequence: CASSYSRAEQYF. The CDR3 DNA reads as TGTGCCAGCAGTTACTCGCGCGCCGAGCAGTACTTC.

As concerns this clonotype: A single base separates this from a much larger clone, so it may be a read error. The chain employs TRBV29-1 and TRBJ2-7; 7 positions match TRBD2. The ends lost 4 bases at V and 0 bases at J; junction bases unmatched: 3. The CDR3 consists of 13 residues. CDR1 is SQVTM and CDR2 is ANQGSEA in the germline V gene. This CDR3 reads CSVGQRGSYEQYF. CDR3 in DNA: TGCAGCGTTGGCCAGCGGGGCTCCTACGAGCAGTACTTC.

This clonotype was seen ten or more times. This chain joins TRBV4-3 and TRBJ2-2; 12 nucleotides line up with TRBD2. CDR1 LGHNA and CDR2 YSLEER come from the germline V gene. V was pared by 0 bases and J by 2 bases, with 10 bases of the junction left unmatched. The CDR3 extends over 20 amino acids. The CDR3 region has the DNA TGCGCCAGCAGCCAAGATAGTGCTAGCGGGAGGGCCATCAACACCGGGGAGCTGTTTTTT. Its protein is CASSQDSASGRAINTGELFF.

The gene calls are TRBV9 and TRBJ2-7, with D uncertain. V lost 4 bases and J lost 7, with 18 bases in between. CDR3 size: 14 residues. From germline, CDR1 is SGDLS and CDR2 YYNGEE. CDR3: CASSPYDGPGEQYF. The CDR3 DNA reads as TGTGCCAGCAGCCCTTACGACGGCCCTGGGGAGCAGTACTTC.

V is TRBV27 and J is TRBJ2-5; TRBD1 might be the D (6 bases). Germline assignment: CDR1 MNHEY and CDR2 SMNVEV (reference sequence). The germline V and J ends were trimmed by 5 bases and 9 bases, with 16 bases remaining between them. This CDR3 has 13 amino acids. CDR3 sequence reads: CASSATGSGAQYF. The CDR3 DNA reads as TGTGCCAGCAGTGCTACAGGGTCAGGAGCCCAGTACTTC.

This clonotype was found many times. This rearrangement joins TRBV29-1 to TRBJ2-5, with D possibly being TRBD1 or TRBD2 (6 bases each). Trimming removed 7 bases at V and 3 bases at J, with 18 bases between. Germline V gene sequence: CDR1 SQVTM, CDR2 ANQGSEA. CDR3 length: 14 residues. CDR3 in DNA: TGCAGCGCCATATGGATAGGGGGGAAAGAGACCCAGTACTTC. It codes for CSAIWIGGKETQYF.

This clonotype was recorded once. The chain carries TRBV2 and TRBJ2-7; D is perhaps TRBD1 (5 bases). CDR1 and CDR2 (germline): SNHLY, FYNNEI. This CDR3 contains 16 residues. V was clipped by 7 bases and J by 1 base, with 20 bases between them. This chain's CDR3 is CASIVNPGLSSYEQYF. DNA for the CDR3: TGTGCCAGCATCGTCAACCCAGGGCTAAGTTCCTACGAGCAGTACTTC.

This clonotype was observed a few times. The DNA of the CDR3 is TGTGCCAGCAGTTACGACAGTATGAACACTGAAGCTTTCTTT. Protein: CASSYDSMNTEAFF. The chain links TRBV6-2 or TRBV6-3 to TRBJ1-1, with TRBD1 as a possible D gene (5 bases). The CDR3 covers 14 residues. Trimming cost V 2 bases and J 0 bases, with 7 bases left between them. Germline V gives CDR1 MNHEY, CDR2 SVGEGT.

The chain is built from TRBV4-1 and TRBJ1-1, with 7 positions matching TRBD1. Germline CDR1 is MGHRA and CDR2 is YSYEKL. The CDR3 loop spans 14 amino acids. V was clipped by 3 bases and J by 5 bases; unmatched bases: 6. The CDR3 region has the DNA TGCGCCAGCAGCCAGGACAGGAGGAATACTGAAGCTTTCTTT. It encodes CASSQDRRNTEAFF.

The V gene is TRBV29-1, the J gene TRBJ2-3; 7 nucleotides match TRBD1. Germline V CDR1 and CDR2: SQVTM, ANQGSEA. The CDR3 runs to 15 residues. With V trimmed by 6 bases and J by 6 bases, 15 bases remained unmatched. In nucleotides, the CDR3 is TGCAGCGTCCAACGCGAGGGGGCGCGAGGGGATACGCAGTATTTT. It translates to CSVQREGARGDTQYF.

The chain couples TRBV7-2 to TRBJ2-2; 8 nucleotides align to TRBD1. CDR1 and CDR2 from the germline V gene are SGHTA and FQGNSA. The CDR3 totals 15 residues. With 5 bases clipped from V and 5 bases from J, the junction kept 7 bases outside the gene matches. The CDR3: CASSPMTGDTGELFF. CDR3 nucleotide sequence: TGTGCCAGCAGCCCGATGACAGGGGATACCGGGGAGCTGTTTTTT.

The genes are TRBV28 and TRBJ1-1; 8 bases fit TRBD1. Germline V gene sequence: CDR1 MDHEN, CDR2 SYDVKM. This CDR3 region has 17 residues. The V and J ends lost 3 bases and 4 bases, in that order; junction bases with no gene match: 13. CDR3 in amino acids: CASSLTRTGSWPTEAFF. The CDR3 DNA is TGTGCCAGCAGTTTGACCAGGACAGGGTCTTGGCCCACTGAAGCTTTCTTT.

Comment on this clonotype: Germline is not matched at one junction end, which may reflect a read error. The rearrangement links TRBV4-3 to TRBJ2-7; a weak D match, TRBD1 (5 bases). The germline CDR1 and CDR2 sequences are LGHNA and YSLEER. This CDR3 contains 16 residues. The CDR3, as DNA: TGCGCCAGCAGTTACCTTTCAGGGCGGTTGGAATACGAGCGGTACTTC. It translates to CASSYLSGRLEYERYF.